These 3 T cell receptor beta chains were sequenced from one sample in a study of T cell changes during pregnancy in multiple sclerosis. Assay: immunoSEQ multiplex PCR; the TCRdb copy retains only in-frame clones and omits some. The repertoire holds approximately 41,000 clones, almost 95% seen once, with 6.5% to 9.5% in the top ten. Material: CD8+ T cells from peripheral blood mononuclear cells, obtained in the third trimester of pregnancy. All receptors come from a female donor with multiple sclerosis, enrolled in a pregnancy study.

V is TRBV15 and J is TRBJ2-7, with 7 bases matching TRBD1. CDR1 is LNHNV, CDR2 YYDKDF, per germline (reference sequence). The CDR3 length is 14 residues. V lost 6 bases, J lost 4 bases, and 9 bases stayed unmatched. The CDR3 loop reads CATSNPGQIYEQYF. CDR3 nucleotide sequence: TGTGCCACCAGTAATCCGGGACAGATATACGAGCAGTACTTC.

This chain joins TRBV19 and TRBJ2-7; weak D call: TRBD2 (6 bases). Germline-derived CDR1 and CDR2 are LNHDA and SQIVND (reference sequence). V shed 5 bases and J shed 0 bases, with 8 bases lying between them. This CDR3 comprises 13 residues. This CDR3 reads CASSLASSYEQYF. CDR3 sequence (DNA): TGTGCCAGTAGTCTAGCGTCCTCCTACGAGCAGTACTTC.

The rearrangement joins TRBV7-9 to TRBJ1-3; D is undetermined. The length of the CDR3 is 13 residues. CDR1 is SEHNR and CDR2 is FQNEAQ in the germline V gene (reference sequence). Trimming cost V 5 bases and J 0 bases, with 5 bases left between them. The CDR3 region is CASSPDSGNTIYF. CDR3 coding DNA: TGTGCCAGCAGCCCAGACTCTGGAAACACCATATATTTT.